This is a list of T cell receptor beta chains from one sample in a study of early stage breast cancer tumors. The table came from immunoSEQ multiplex PCR; TCRdb's copy has only in-frame clones and leaves some out. The data contain 2,400 or so clones, around 65% of them singletons. Specimen: normal breast tissue next to the tumor. These receptors all come from a person aged 45-60 years with breast cancer. The CDR3 runs from the conserved cysteine through the conserved F or W. Fields, in order: V gene, clone size, D gene, J gene, CDR3 protein, CDR3 DNA. The D gene is left open where the match is weak. Expanded clones get a size class; other rows say once, few or many, or leave the size out.

TRBV7-2	.	TRBD2	TRBJ2-1	CASSLVSLAGGPPGQFF	TGTGCCAGCAGCTTAGTCTCACTAGCGGGAGGTCCGCCTGGGCAGTTCTTC
TRBV30	.	.	TRBJ1-1	CAWSNWGGRVTEAFF	TGTGCCTGGAGTAATTGGGGGGGTCGGGTCACTGAAGCTTTCTTT
TRBV6-1	few	.	TRBJ1-2	CASSERGASYGYTF	TGTGCCAGCAGTGAAAGGGGCGCCTCCTATGGCTACACCTTC
TRBV5-4	once	.	TRBJ2-3	CASSSGIDTDTQYF	TGTGCCAGCAGCTCCGGGATCGACACAGATACGCAGTATTTT
TRBV6-1	.	.	TRBJ2-3	CASSNADTQYF	TGTGCCAGCAGTAACGCAGATACGCAGTATTTT
TRBV15	.	TRBD2	TRBJ2-5	CATSRDRTSGGPGTQYF	TGTGCCACCAGCAGAGATAGGACTAGCGGGGGGCCGGGGACCCAGTACTTC
TRBV19	.	TRBD1	TRBJ1-1	CASSKGTVVNTEAFF	TGTGCCAGTAGTAAGGGGACAGTAGTGAACACTGAAGCTTTCTTT
TRBV5-6	.	TRBD2	TRBJ2-7	CASSVGLAAYEQYF	TGTGCCAGCAGCGTCGGACTAGCGGCTTACGAGCAGTACTTC
TRBV21-1	once	.	TRBJ2-3	CASSKGAGGSTLTDTQYF	TGTGCCAGCAGCAAAGGGGCGGGGGGCAGTACCCTCACAGATACGCAGTATTTT
TRBV19	few	.	TRBJ2-2	CAIGGILTGELFF	TGTGCCATCGGGGGTATTTTGACCGGGGAGCTGTTTTTT
TRBV19	few	.	TRBJ2-7	CASRGLGRSSSYEQYF	TGTGCCAGTAGAGGACTCGGGCGATCTAGCTCCTACGAGCAGTACTTC
TRBV18	few	.	TRBJ2-6	CASSPGVGANVLTF	TGTGCCAGCTCACCAGGGGTGGGGGCCAACGTCCTGACTTTC
TRBV6-5	large	.	TRBJ2-2	CASSPGTGELFF	TGTGCCAGCAGCCCAGGGACTGGGGAGCTGTTTTTT
TRBV4-3	few	.	TRBJ1-3	CASSQTDAAKSGNTIYF	TGCGCCAGCAGCCAAACGGACGCTGCCAAGTCGGGAAACACCATATATTTT
TRBV11-2	.	.	TRBJ1-1	CASSLQGSTEAFF	TGTGCCAGCAGCCTCCAGGGAAGCACTGAAGCTTTCTTT
TRBV5-4	.	.	TRBJ1-2	CASSRQEDYGYTF	TGTGCCAGCAGCCGACAGGAGGACTATGGCTACACCTTC
TRBV4-1	few	TRBD1	TRBJ1-1	CASSWDRGNTEAFF	TGCGCCAGCAGCTGGGACAGGGGGAACACTGAAGCTTTCTTT
TRBV5-1	few	.	TRBJ1-1	CASGGNTEAFF	TGCGCCAGCGGAGGGAACACTGAAGCTTTCTTT
TRBV13	few	.	TRBJ2-1	CASSLGLGGSYNEQFF	TGTGCCAGCAGCTTAGGCCTTGGCGGATCCTACAATGAGCAGTTCTTC
TRBV14	.	.	TRBJ1-1	CASSQGSYTEAFF	TGTGCCAGCAGCCAAGGTTCGTACACTGAAGCTTTCTTT
TRBV27	.	TRBD2	TRBJ2-3	CASSASPLAAGVVTDTQYF	TGTGCCAGCAGTGCATCCCCATTGGCGGCGGGAGTTGTTACAGATACGCAGTATTTT
TRBV4-3	.	TRBD1	TRBJ1-2	CASSQVTGGSRYGYTF	TGCGCCAGCAGCCAAGTCACAGGGGGTAGTAGGTATGGCTACACCTTC